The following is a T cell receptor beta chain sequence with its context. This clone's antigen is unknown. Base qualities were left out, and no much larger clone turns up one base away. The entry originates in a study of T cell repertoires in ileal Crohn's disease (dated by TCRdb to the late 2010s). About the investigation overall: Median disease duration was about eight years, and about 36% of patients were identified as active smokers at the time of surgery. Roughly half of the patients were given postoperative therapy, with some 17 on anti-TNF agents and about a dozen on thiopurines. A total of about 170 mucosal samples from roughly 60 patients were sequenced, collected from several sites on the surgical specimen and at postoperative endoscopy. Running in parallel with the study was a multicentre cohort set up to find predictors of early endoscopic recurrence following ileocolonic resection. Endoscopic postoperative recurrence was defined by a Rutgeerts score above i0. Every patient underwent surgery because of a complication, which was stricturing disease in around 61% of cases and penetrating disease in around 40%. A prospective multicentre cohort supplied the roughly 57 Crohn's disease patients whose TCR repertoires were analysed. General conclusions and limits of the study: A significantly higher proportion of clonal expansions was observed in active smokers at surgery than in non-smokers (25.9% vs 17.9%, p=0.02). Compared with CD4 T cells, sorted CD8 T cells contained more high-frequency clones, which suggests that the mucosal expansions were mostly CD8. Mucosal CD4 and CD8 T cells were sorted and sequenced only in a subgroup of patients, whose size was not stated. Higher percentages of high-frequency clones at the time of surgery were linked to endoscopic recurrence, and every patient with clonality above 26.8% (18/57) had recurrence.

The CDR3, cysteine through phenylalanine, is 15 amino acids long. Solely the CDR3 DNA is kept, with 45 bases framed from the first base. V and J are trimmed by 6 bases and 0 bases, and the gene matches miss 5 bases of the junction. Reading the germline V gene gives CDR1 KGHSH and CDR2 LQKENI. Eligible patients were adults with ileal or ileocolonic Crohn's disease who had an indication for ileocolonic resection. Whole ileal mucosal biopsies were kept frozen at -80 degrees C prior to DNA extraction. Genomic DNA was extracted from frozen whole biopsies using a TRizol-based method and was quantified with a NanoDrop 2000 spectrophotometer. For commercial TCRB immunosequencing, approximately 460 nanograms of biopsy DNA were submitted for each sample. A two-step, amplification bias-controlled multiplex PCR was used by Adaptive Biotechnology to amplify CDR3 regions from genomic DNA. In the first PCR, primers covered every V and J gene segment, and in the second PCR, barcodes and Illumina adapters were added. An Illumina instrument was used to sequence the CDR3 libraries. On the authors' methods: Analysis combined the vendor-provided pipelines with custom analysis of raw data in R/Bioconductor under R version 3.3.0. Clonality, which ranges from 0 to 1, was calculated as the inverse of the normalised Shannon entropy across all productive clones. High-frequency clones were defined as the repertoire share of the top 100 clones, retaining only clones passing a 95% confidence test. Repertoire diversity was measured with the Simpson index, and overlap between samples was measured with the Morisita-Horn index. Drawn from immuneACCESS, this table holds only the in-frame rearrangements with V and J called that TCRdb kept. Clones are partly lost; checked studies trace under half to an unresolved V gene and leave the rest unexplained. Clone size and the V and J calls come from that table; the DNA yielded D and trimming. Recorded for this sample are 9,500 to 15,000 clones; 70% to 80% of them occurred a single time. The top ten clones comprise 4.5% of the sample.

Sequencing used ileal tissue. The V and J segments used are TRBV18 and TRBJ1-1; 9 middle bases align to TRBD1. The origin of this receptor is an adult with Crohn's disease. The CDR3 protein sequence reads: CASSPGTGMNTEAFF. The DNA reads TGTGCCAGCTCCCCAGGGACAGGGATGAACACTGAAGCTTTCTTT.